The 16 T cell receptor beta chains below were found in one sample sequenced in a study of cytomegalovirus exposure and HLA in healthy donors. Assay: immunoSEQ multiplex PCR; the TCRdb copy retains only in-frame clones and omits some. The sample yields 150,000 or so clones, 89% seen once. Material for sequencing was PBMCs. The receptors derive from a woman in her late teens or twenties in good health and CMV-seropositive.

This clone has a single count. The rearrangement uses TRBV9 and TRBJ2-5; 12 bases agree with TRBD2. Germline CDR1 reads SGDLS; CDR2 reads YYNGEE. CDR3 size: 16 residues. The V gene end was trimmed by 0 bases and the J gene end by 3 bases; junction bases not matched to a gene: 3. In DNA form, the CDR3 reads TGTGCCAGCAGCGTAGGGACTAGCGGGGCAAAAGAGACCCAGTACTTC. Protein sequence: CASSVGTSGAKETQYF.

The genes are TRBV7-2 and TRBJ2-3, with D maybe TRBD2 (6 bases). The CDR3 loop spans 15 amino acids. Trimming took 5 bases from V and 1 from J, leaving 13 bases between them. Germline V lookup: CDR1 SGHTA, CDR2 FQGNSA. This chain's CDR3 is CASSLSGLGTDTQYF. CDR3 nucleotide sequence: TGTGCCAGCAGCCTGAGCGGGCTGGGCACAGATACGCAGTATTTT.

The chain links TRBV19 to TRBJ2-2; no definite D call. CDR1 is LNHDA and CDR2 is SQIVND in the germline V gene (reference sequence). V gave up 3 bases and J gave up 6 bases, with 8 bases separating them. The CDR3 is 13 residues long. The CDR3 protein is CASSISGAGELFF. The CDR3 nucleotides read TGTGCCAGTAGTATCTCAGGTGCCGGGGAGCTGTTTTTT.

The V call is TRBV5-1, the J call TRBJ1-4; unclear D gene. The CDR3 sequence is 13 residues long. Looked up from germline, CDR1 is SGHRS and CDR2 is YFSETQ. Trimming took 6 bases from V and 7 from J, leaving 13 bases between them. This chain's CDR3 is CASTGGNGEKLFF. In nucleotides, the CDR3 is TGCGCCAGCACCGGAGGGAATGGTGAAAAACTGTTTTTT.

The chain carries TRBV30 and TRBJ1-4; 7 bases line up with TRBD1. The CDR3 is made up of 15 amino acids. J lost 7 bases, V lost 0 bases, and 8 bases had no gene match. Germline lookup yields CDR1 GTSNPN and CDR2 SVGIG (reference sequence). CDR3 protein: CAWSVQGGRGEKLFF. CDR3 DNA: TGTGCCTGGAGTGTACAAGGGGGCCGCGGTGAAAAACTGTTTTTT.

The CDR3 reads CASSFDGQPSGANVLTF. As DNA, the CDR3 is TGTGCCAGCAGTTTTGATGGGCAGCCCTCTGGGGCCAACGTCCTGACTTTC. The chain couples TRBV27 to TRBJ2-6; D is unresolved. Trimming cost V 3 bases and J 0 bases, with 12 bases left between them. The CDR3 covers 17 residues. Germline V gene data show CDR1 as MNHEY and CDR2 as SMNVEV (reference sequence).

This chain connects TRBV7-8 to TRBJ1-5; a weak D match, TRBD1 (5 bases). This CDR3 is 17 amino acids long. The V end was cut by 0 bases, the J end by 0 bases, with 12 bases between. Per the germline V gene, CDR1 is SGHVS and CDR2 is FQNEAQ. CDR3 coding DNA: TGTGCCAGCAGCTTAGCCAGGGTGGGGATTAGCAATCAGCCCCAGCATTTT. It translates to CASSLARVGISNQPQHF.

This chain links TRBV6-6 with TRBJ2-7, with D unresolved. The germline V gene encodes CDR1 MNHNY and CDR2 SVGAGI (reference sequence). The CDR3 totals 15 residues. V lost 6 bases, J lost 5 bases, and 20 bases lay in between. The CDR3 reads CASSRIRTRSDEQYF. The CDR3 coding sequence is TGTGCCAGCAGCCGTATTCGTACGCGAAGCGACGAGCAGTACTTC.

The chain recombines TRBV2 with TRBJ2-3; D gene unclear. Germline-derived CDR1 and CDR2 are SNHLY and FYNNEI. V lost 2 bases and J lost 2, with 14 bases in between. The CDR3 consists of 16 residues. CDR3 sequence: CASSERPQAVTDTQYF. The CDR3 DNA reads as TGTGCCAGCAGTGAACGGCCCCAGGCAGTCACAGATACGCAGTATTTT.

The chain has TRBV13 and TRBJ2-5; possible D gene TRBD1, 5 bases. The germline V gene encodes CDR1 PRHDT and CDR2 FYEKMQ (reference sequence). V lost 5 bases, J lost 5 bases, and 6 bases lay in between. The CDR3 has 11 residues. The CDR3 DNA reads TGTGCCAGCAGCCACAGGGAGACCCAGTACTTC. This gives the protein CASSHRETQYF.

V usage is TRBV4-2 and J usage is TRBJ1-2; no reliable D call. V was pared by 0 bases and J by 8 bases, with 16 bases between. The germline gives CDR1 LGHNA, CDR2 YNFKEQ. The CDR3 has 15 amino acids. CDR3 coding DNA: TGTGCCAGCAGCCAAGATTGGAGAGACCTCCGGGGCTACACCTTC. This gives the protein CASSQDWRDLRGYTF.

The chain employs TRBV5-6 and TRBJ2-7, with D perhaps matching TRBD2 (5 bases). Trimming cost V 7 bases and J 1 base, with 21 bases left between them. The CDR3 extends over 16 amino acids. CDR1 and CDR2 (germline): SGHDT, YYEEEE. Written as DNA, the CDR3 is TGTGCCAGCGGCCCCCGGGCGGGTGTCACTTCCTACGAGCAGTACTTC. Protein product: CASGPRAGVTSYEQYF.

This clone occurred once. V gene TRBV15 combines with J gene TRBJ1-1; 7 bases are shared with TRBD1. Germline CDR1 reads LNHNV; CDR2 reads YYDKDF (reference sequence). This CDR3 spans 15 amino acids. After removal of 5 bases from V and 1 base from J, the junction contained 7 bases not matched to a gene. CDR3 sequence: CATSPTGMENTEAFF. In DNA form, the CDR3 reads TGTGCCACCAGCCCGACAGGGATGGAGAACACTGAAGCTTTCTTT.

This clone was detected only once. The CDR3 DNA reads TGCGCCAGCAACGCTGACAGCCCGAACACTGAAGCTTTCTTT. Its translation: CASNADSPNTEAFF. The rearrangement joins TRBV5-1 to TRBJ1-1; tentatively, D is TRBD1 (5 bases). V lost 6 bases to trimming and J lost 1 base, with 13 bases between them. The CDR3 loop spans 14 amino acids. CDR1 is SGHRS and CDR2 is YFSETQ in the germline V gene.

The CDR3 region is CAWSPDRAGEQYF. The CDR3 region has the DNA TGTGCCTGGAGCCCAGACAGGGCGGGAGAGCAGTACTTC. The chain joins TRBV30 to TRBJ2-7; a weak D match, TRBD1 (7 bases). Germline CDR1 GTSNPN, CDR2 SVGIG (reference sequence). Trimming took off 3 bases at V and 7 bases at J, with 16 bases between the two ends. The CDR3 sequence is 13 residues long.

V usage is TRBV27 and J usage is TRBJ1-2, with 8 bases identical to TRBD1. This CDR3 comprises 15 residues. V lost 8 bases to trimming and J lost 4 bases; unmatched junction nucleotides: 12. CDR1 and CDR2 from the germline V gene are MNHEY and SMNVEV (reference sequence). CDR3 residues: CASGPGAGGRYGYTF. CDR3 DNA: TGTGCCAGCGGCCCGGGGGCAGGGGGCCGCTATGGCTACACCTTC.